The rows below give T cell receptor beta chains drawn from one sample of a study of cytotoxic CD8 clonotypes in ibrutinib-treated CLL. The data were produced by immunoSEQ multiplex PCR, yet TCRdb's version contains in-frame clones alone and is incomplete. The sample records fewer than 100,000 clones, about 86% being singletons. The input for sequencing was PBMCs, taken before ibrutinib treatment. All receptors come from a human donor with chronic lymphocytic leukemia. Each CDR3 is given with its conserved first and last residue. The order of the fields is J gene, V gene, D gene, CDR3 protein, CDR3 DNA. The D gene is left open where the match is weak.

TRBJ1-1,TRBV18,TRBD1,CASSFNRGLWTEAFF,TGTGCCAGCTCATTCAACAGGGGGCTTTGGACTGAAGCTTTCTTT
TRBJ2-1,TRBV5-1,-,CASSLDSFYNEQFF,TGCGCCAGCAGCTTGGATAGCTTCTACAATGAGCAGTTCTTC
TRBJ1-2,TRBV9,-,CASSVQQSPNYGYTF,TGTGCCAGCAGCGTGCAACAGAGCCCTAACTATGGCTACACCTTC
TRBJ1-1,TRBV29-1,-,CSVAGHQFNTEAFF,TGCAGCGTCGCGGGACACCAGTTTAACACTGAAGCTTTCTTT
TRBJ2-3,TRBV7-2,TRBD2,CASSLLGLAVTDTQYF,TGTGCCAGCAGCTTACTAGGTCTAGCGGTGACAGATACGCAGTATTTT
TRBJ1-3,TRBV4-3,-,CASSGSRRAGNTIYF,TGCGCCAGCAGCGGCTCCCGAAGGGCTGGAAACACCATATATTTT
TRBJ2-7,TRBV5-1,TRBD1,CASSYPGQGNQEQYF,TGCGCCAGCAGCTACCCGGGACAGGGGAATCAAGAGCAGTACTTC
TRBJ1-4,TRBV7-9,-,CASSLITGTGREKLFF,TGTGCCAGCAGCTTAATAACCGGGACCGGGCGTGAAAAACTGTTTTTT
TRBJ1-1,TRBV28,-,CASSFWTEAFF,TGTGCCAGCAGTTTCTGGACTGAAGCTTTCTTT
TRBJ1-1,TRBV18,-,CASAKNIPLKPFF,TGTGCCAGCGCAAAAAACATACCACTGAAGCCTTTCTTT
TRBJ2-7,TRBV7-8,-,CASSLGTSTYEQYF,TGTGCCAGCAGCTTAGGGACTTCCACCTACGAGCAGTACTTC
TRBJ2-1,TRBV14,TRBD2,CASSQDTASGSGDEQFF,TGTGCCAGCAGCCAAGATACGGCTAGCGGGAGTGGGGATGAGCAGTTCTTC
TRBJ2-7,TRBV9,TRBD2,CASSVNVAGAYEQYF,TGTGCCAGCAGCGTAAATGTAGCGGGAGCCTACGAGCAGTACTTC
TRBJ2-1,TRBV30,TRBD2,CAWSPSGSDEQFF,TGTGCCTGGAGTCCTAGCGGGAGCGATGAGCAGTTCTTC
TRBJ2-7,TRBV5-1,-,CASSLEAGYEQYF,TGCGCCAGCAGCTTGGAGGCAGGGTACGAGCAGTACTTC
TRBJ1-5,TRBV30,TRBD1,CAWGPGQGFNQPQHF,TGTGCCTGGGGACCGGGACAGGGGTTCAATCAGCCCCAGCATTTT
TRBJ2-7,TRBV5-1,TRBD2,CASSISGSAYEQYF,TGCGCCAGCAGCATTAGCGGGAGTGCCTACGAGCAGTACTTC
TRBJ1-4,TRBV28,-,CASSQATGTHEKLFF,TGTGCCAGCAGCCAGGCGACGGGGACGCATGAAAAACTGTTTTTT
TRBJ2-1,TRBV5-6,TRBD1,CASSLTGGQFF,TGTGCCAGCAGCTTAACAGGGGGCCAGTTCTTC
TRBJ1-2,TRBV6-6,-,CASSPRQYGYTF,TGTGCCAGCAGTCCTCGACAGTATGGCTACACCTTC
TRBJ1-2,TRBV7-8,-,CASSLQMDYGYTF,TGTGCCAGCAGCCTCCAGATGGACTATGGCTACACCTTC
TRBJ1-2,TRBV11-2,-,CASSSSTGAPGYTF,TGTGCCAGCAGCTCTTCGACAGGAGCGCCCGGCTACACCTTC